The 11 T cell receptor beta chains listed next were all sequenced from one sample in a study. TCRdb called the RT-PCR reads again in MiXCR, with one record for every CDR3 protein. The table has hundreds of thousands of distinct CDR3 sequences, over 12% seen once. The sequencing input was memory CD4+ T cells from blood. The receptors here all came from a female donor in good health, serving as a healthy control.

V is TRBV12-3 or TRBV12-4 and J is TRBJ1-3, with 7 bases fitting TRBD1. V trimming: 6 bases; J trimming: 0 bases; junction bases outside the gene matches: 5. This CDR3 region has 15 residues. The CDR3 reads CASRPDRVSGNTIYF. DNA for the CDR3: TGTGCCAGCAGACCTGACAGGGTCTCTGGAAACACCATATATTTT.

This clonotype showed up many times. The chain couples TRBV7-2 to TRBJ2-5, with 7 nucleotides matching TRBD2. Unmatched junction bases numbered 2, after V lost 0 bases and J lost 1 base. The CDR3 has 15 amino acids. The germline CDR1 and CDR2 sequences are SGHTA and FQGNSA. The CDR3 loop is CASSLAASGQETQYF. Here the CDR3 DNA reads TGTGCCAGCAGCTTAGCCGCTAGCGGCCAAGAGACCCAGTACTTC.

This clonotype was found many times. The J gene is TRBJ2-5, the V gene TRBV9; 10 positions match TRBD2. Trimming removed 0 bases from V and 13 bases from J; junction bases left unmatched: 12. Germline lookup yields CDR1 SGDLS and CDR2 YYNGEE. This CDR3 comprises 15 residues. The CDR3 sequence: CASSVGGTSVTLLYF. The CDR3 DNA is TGTGCCAGCAGCGTAGGAGGGACTAGCGTAACCCTCCTGTACTTC.

This clonotype was seen just once. The CDR3 loop is CASSSMSGTIANTGELFF. DNA for the CDR3: TGTGCCAGCAGTTCAATGTCTGGGACCATCGCGAACACCGGGGAGCTGTTTTTT. This chain links TRBV12-3 or TRBV12-4 with TRBJ2-2; D may match TRBD1 or TRBD2 (5 bases each). The CDR3 has 18 amino acids. V shed 4 bases and J shed 0 bases, with 18 bases lying between them.

The chain employs TRBV20-1 and TRBJ2-6, with D hard to call. V shed 6 bases and J shed 6 bases, with 9 bases lying between them. The length of the CDR3 is 12 residues. Per germline, CDR1 DFQATT and CDR2 SNEGSKA (reference sequence). This chain's CDR3 is CSAPPSANVLTF. For the CDR3, the DNA is TGCAGTGCCCCCCCCTCGGCCAACGTCCTGACTTTC.

This clonotype was observed at least ten times. The chain uses TRBV27 and TRBJ2-7; maybe TRBD1 (6 bases). The CDR3 covers 12 residues. Trimming cost V 8 bases and J 0 bases, with 8 bases left between them. Germline assignment: CDR1 MNHEY and CDR2 SMNVEV (reference sequence). CDR3 sequence (DNA): TGTGCCAGCCGGGACAACTCCTACGAGCAGTACTTC. Protein: CASRDNSYEQYF.

The chain employs TRBV3-1 and TRBJ1-1, with TRBD1 identical over 8 bases. The CDR3 is 13 residues long. The trim removed 4 bases at V and 9 bases at J, leaving 7 bases unmatched. Germline V CDR1 and CDR2: LGHDT, YNNKEL (reference sequence). CDR3: CASSPGTGHQAFF. Written as DNA, the CDR3 is TGTGCCAGCAGCCCCGGGACAGGCCACCAAGCTTTCTTT.

The chain couples TRBV5-1 to TRBJ2-3; 7 bases align to TRBD2. Trimming took 5 bases from V and 4 from J; bases not matched to a gene: 7. Germline CDR1 reads SGHRS; CDR2 reads YFSETQ. CDR3 length: 14 residues. In DNA form, the CDR3 reads TGCGCCAGCAGACACGCTAGCGGTTCAGATACGCAGTATTTT. Protein product: CASRHASGSDTQYF.

This chain connects TRBV12-3 or TRBV12-4 to TRBJ1-2; possible D gene TRBD1, 6 bases. The V and J ends lost 0 bases and 4 bases respectively, with 9 bases between them. This CDR3 region has 14 residues. The DNA for the CDR3 is TGTGCCAGCAGTTTAGCCGACAGGCCCTATGGCTACACCTTC. Amino acids: CASSLADRPYGYTF.

V usage is TRBV10-2 and J usage is TRBJ1-5; D uncertain. Trimming removed 3 bases from V and 0 bases from J, with 18 bases in between. This CDR3 contains 18 residues. Germline CDR1 is WSHSY and CDR2 is SAAADI. The CDR3 sequence: CASSDSLFPRDSNQPQHF. DNA for the CDR3: TGCGCCAGCAGTGATTCGCTCTTCCCCCGGGATAGCAATCAGCCCCAGCATTTT.

This chain connects TRBV5-4 to TRBJ2-3; 8 nucleotides align to TRBD2. CDR1 SGHNT and CDR2 YYREEE come from the germline V gene (reference sequence). The CDR3 is 16 amino acids. Losses at the gene ends were 1 base for V and 5 bases for J; bases not matched to a gene: 9. The CDR3 DNA sequence: TGTGCCAGCAGCTTGACTAGCGGTAACTCAGGAGATACGCAGTATTTT. The encoded protein is CASSLTSGNSGDTQYF.